This is a list of T cell receptor beta chains from one sample in a study of OX40 agonist ivuxolimab in advanced cancers. Profiled with immunoSEQ multiplex PCR; TCRdb holds only in-frame clones, not every one. This sample has tens of thousands of clones, with roughly nine tenths found just once. Source: CD4+ or CD8+ T cells sorted from blood, taken in a trial of the OX40 agonist ivuxolimab. These receptors all stem from an adult with an advanced solid tumor such as melanoma, head and neck, liver or kidney cancer. Each CDR3 is given without its conserved first and last residue. Fields, in order: D gene, V gene, J gene, CDR3 protein. D genes are given only for firm matches.

>TRBD2|TRBV9|TRBJ2-1
ASSSTSGRYNEQF
>-|TRBV6-5|TRBJ1-1
ASRLRGGNTEAF
>-|TRBV30|TRBJ2-5
AWSVLRGAQETQY
>-|TRBV13|TRBJ2-7
ASSFRGRDYEQY
>-|TRBV7-9|TRBJ2-1
ASTSPDSYNEQF
>TRBD1|TRBV2|TRBJ2-2
ASSPRGLDTGELF
>-|TRBV14|TRBJ2-5
ASSQQKETQY
>TRBD2|TRBV2|TRBJ2-3
ASSPTSGRTDTQY
>-|TRBV29-1|TRBJ1-2
SVDVGNYGYT
>TRBD2|TRBV19|TRBJ2-3
ASSVGLADFTDTQY
>TRBD1|TRBV5-4|TRBJ2-2
ASSDPGQGALSAGELF
>TRBD2|TRBV5-4|TRBJ2-1
ASSLRLAGNGEQF
>TRBD2|TRBV5-1|TRBJ2-3
ASSRGTSDRTDTQY
>TRBD1|TRBV30|TRBJ1-2
AWSVAPNRGGGYT
>-|TRBV10-3|TRBJ2-3
AISGNQDSTDTQY
>-|TRBV27|TRBJ1-1
ASSLQPDGNTEAF
>TRBD1|TRBV9|TRBJ1-1
ASSVGAGGMNTEAF
>-|TRBV2|TRBJ2-7
ASTRGNGDEQY
>-|TRBV15|TRBJ1-5
ATSRDQGFINQPQH
>TRBD2|TRBV19|TRBJ2-2
ASSMGTSGNTGELF
>-|TRBV5-1|TRBJ2-3
ASSLGLSGGSWDTQY
>TRBD1|TRBV5-1|TRBJ2-7
ASSEGQGASEQY
>TRBD2|TRBV19|TRBJ2-4
ASSMVPGTSGVHGNIQY
>-|TRBV10-3|TRBJ1-5
AIKGQGNQPQH
>-|TRBV2|TRBJ2-7
AIQRAHPGYEQY
>-|TRBV28|TRBJ1-3
ASNPTGVRNTIY
>-|TRBV6-1|TRBJ2-1
ASTWREHEQF
>-|TRBV5-4|TRBJ2-3
ASSENTDTQY
>TRBD1|TRBV7-9|TRBJ2-7
ASSLGQAVHEQY
>-|TRBV6-1|TRBJ1-5
ASSQWRVTNQPQH
>TRBD2|TRBV10-3|TRBJ2-1
AISESTSGRGEQF
>-|TRBV4-1|TRBJ2-3
ASSQVMDTQY
>-|TRBV6-5|TRBJ2-5
ASSPGFGGGETQY
>-|TRBV7-9|TRBJ2-3
ASSSLAAADTQY
>-|TRBV6-1|TRBJ1-1
ASVQGILAEAF
>TRBD2|TRBV5-1|TRBJ2-3
ASSSGMTGTDTQY
>-|TRBV5-1|TRBJ2-2
ASSLLVDTGELF
>-|TRBV21-1|TRBJ1-5
ASSKRTGVQPQH
>-|TRBV18|TRBJ2-5
ASSPGSQETQY
>-|TRBV27|TRBJ2-6
ASRTEAEPGANVLT
>-|TRBV5-1|TRBJ1-5
ASSLDFSNQPQH
>-|TRBV4-2|TRBJ1-5
ASSQDGGYGQPQH